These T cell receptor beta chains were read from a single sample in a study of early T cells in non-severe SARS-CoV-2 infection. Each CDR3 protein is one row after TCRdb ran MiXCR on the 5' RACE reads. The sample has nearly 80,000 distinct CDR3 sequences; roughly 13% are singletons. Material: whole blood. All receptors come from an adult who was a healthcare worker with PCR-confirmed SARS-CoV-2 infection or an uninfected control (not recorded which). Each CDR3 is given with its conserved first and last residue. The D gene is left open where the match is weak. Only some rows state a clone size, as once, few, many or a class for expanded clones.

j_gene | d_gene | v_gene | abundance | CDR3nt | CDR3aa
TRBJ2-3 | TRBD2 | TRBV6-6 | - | TGTGCCAGCAGTTACTCGCCTCTAGCGGGGGTATATCAAGATACGCAGTATTTT | CASSYSPLAGVYQDTQYF
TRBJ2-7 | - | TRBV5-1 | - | TGCGCCAGCACATCCGAGCAGTACTTC | CASTSEQYF
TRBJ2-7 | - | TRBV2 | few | TGTGCCAGCAGTCCCCACAGTGACTCCTACGAGCAGTACTTC | CASSPHSDSYEQYF
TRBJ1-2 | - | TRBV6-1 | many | TGTGCCAGCAGTGAGCCCGAGGGAGGTGAGGGCTACTATGGCTACACCTTC | CASSEPEGGEGYYGYTF
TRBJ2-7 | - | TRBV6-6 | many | TGTGCCAGCCGGCGGGGATCCTACGAGCAGTACTTC | CASRRGSYEQYF
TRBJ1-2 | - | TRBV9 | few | TGTGCCAGCGGCCCCTCTGACGGGGAGGACTATGGCTACACCTTC | CASGPSDGEDYGYTF
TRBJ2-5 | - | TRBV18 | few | TGTGCCAGCTCATCCTCGGGACCCGGAGAGACCCAGTACTTC | CASSSSGPGETQYF
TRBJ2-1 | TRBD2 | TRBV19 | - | TGTGCCAGTACGTCGCCATCAGGAGCGGGGGAGCGGAATGAGCAGTTCTTC | CASTSPSGAGERNEQFF
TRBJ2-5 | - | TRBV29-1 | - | TGCAGCGTTGTTCCTTTCGATGGCAGCCAAGAGACCCAGTACTTC | CSVVPFDGSQETQYF
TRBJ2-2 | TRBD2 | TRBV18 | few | TGTGCCAGCTCAAAAAGCGGGAGTTTTGGAACCGGGGAGCTGTTTTTT | CASSKSGSFGTGELFF
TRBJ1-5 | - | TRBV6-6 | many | TGTGCCAGCAGTTCAGGGCAGTTTGGGGGTCATCAGCCCCAGCATTTT | CASSSGQFGGHQPQHF
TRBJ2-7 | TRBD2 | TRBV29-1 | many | TGCAGCGTTGAAGCCGAGACTAGCGGGAGTGGGTACTACGAGCAGTACTTC | CSVEAETSGSGYYEQYF
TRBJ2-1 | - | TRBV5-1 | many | TGCGCCAGCAGCTTGGGGGACCCCTCCTCCTACAATGAGCAGTTCTTC | CASSLGDPSSYNEQFF
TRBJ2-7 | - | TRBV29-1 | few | TGCAGCGCGGGGGACAGTGCCTACGAGCAGTACTTC | CSAGDSAYEQYF
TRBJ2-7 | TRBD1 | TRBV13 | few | TGTGCCAGCAGCTCAGAGGGACAGGGGGCCGACGAGCAGTACTTC | CASSSEGQGADEQYF
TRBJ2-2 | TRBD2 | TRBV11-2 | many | TGTGCCAGCAGTTCAGCGGGAGTGGCCACCGGGGAGCTGTTTTTT | CASSSAGVATGELFF
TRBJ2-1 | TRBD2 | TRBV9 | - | TGTGCCAGCAGCTCCTGGACTAGCGGGGGTAGCTCCTACAATGAGCAGTTCTTC | CASSSWTSGGSSYNEQFF
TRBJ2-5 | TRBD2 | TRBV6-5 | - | TGTGCCAGCAGTCCTACTAGCGAGCAAGAGACCCAGTACTTC | CASSPTSEQETQYF
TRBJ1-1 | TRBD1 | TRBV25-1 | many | TGTGCCAGCAGTGAATATGGTACAGGGGATCGAGCTTTCTTT | CASSEYGTGDRAFF
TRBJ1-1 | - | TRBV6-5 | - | TGTGCCAGCAGTCAACGACAGGACATGAACACTGAAGCTTTCTTT | CASSQRQDMNTEAFF
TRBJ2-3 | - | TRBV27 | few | TGTGCCAGCAGTTTGGCCAGCAGCACAGATACGCAGTATTTT | CASSLASSTDTQYF
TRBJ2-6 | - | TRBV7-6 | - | TGTGCCAGCAGCTTATACAGTTCTGGGGCCAACGTCCTGACTTTC | CASSLYSSGANVLTF
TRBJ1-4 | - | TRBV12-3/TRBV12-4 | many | TGTGCCAGCAGGCAAAAAGGGGGAGGACGGGAAAAACTGTTTTTT | CASRQKGGGREKLFF
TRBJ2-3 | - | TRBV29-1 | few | TGCAGCGTTGATCGGCTAGTCACAGATACGCAGTATTTT | CSVDRLVTDTQYF
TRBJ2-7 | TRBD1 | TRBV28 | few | TGTGCCAGCAGCCGACAGGGTCGGGAGTACTTC | CASSRQGREYF
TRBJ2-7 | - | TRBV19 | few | TGTGCCAGTAGTTCCCAACCGGGACGCTCCGAGCAGTACTTC | CASSSQPGRSEQYF
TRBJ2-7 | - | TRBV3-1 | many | TGTGCCAGCAGCCAACGGGGGAGCTCCTACGAGCAGTACTTC | CASSQRGSSYEQYF
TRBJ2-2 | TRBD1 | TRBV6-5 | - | TGTGCCAGCAGACTGGACAGGGGCAACACCGGGGAGCTGTTTTTT | CASRLDRGNTGELFF
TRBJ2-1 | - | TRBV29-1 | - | TGCAGCACACCCGGGGGAATCTTCCAGTTCTTC | CSTPGGIFQFF
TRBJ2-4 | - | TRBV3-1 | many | TGTGCCAGCAGCCAAGGTTACATTCAGTACTTC | CASSQGYIQYF
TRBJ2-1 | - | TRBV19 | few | TGTGCCAGTAGTCCCCTAATCACCCCCTCCTACAATGAGCAGTTCTTC | CASSPLITPSYNEQFF
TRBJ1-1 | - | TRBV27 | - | TGTGCCAGCAGTTTACCCGGCCGTCTGGAGGCTTTCTTT | CASSLPGRLEAFF
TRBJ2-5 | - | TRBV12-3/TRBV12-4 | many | TGTGCCAGCAGTGCCCTCCCCCGGAGCCCGGGGACCCAGTACTTC | CASSALPRSPGTQYF
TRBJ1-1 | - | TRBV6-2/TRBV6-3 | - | TGTGCCAGCAGCCGTGGTGGGAGAGTGAACACTGAAGCTTTCTTT | CASSRGGRVNTEAFF
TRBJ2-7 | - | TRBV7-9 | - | TGTGCCAGCAGCTTATATAGCCTACCGTACGAGCAGTACTTC | CASSLYSLPYEQYF
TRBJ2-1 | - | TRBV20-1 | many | TGCAGTGCTAGAGGGCGGGACTCGTCATGGGAGCAGTTCTTC | CSARGRDSSWEQFF
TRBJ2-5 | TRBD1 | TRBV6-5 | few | TGTGCCAGCAGTTACTCGTCTGGGACAGGGGGCCTAGAGACCCAGTACTTC | CASSYSSGTGGLETQYF
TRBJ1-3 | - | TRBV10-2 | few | TGCGCCAGCAGTGAAGGAAACACCATATATTTT | CASSEGNTIYF
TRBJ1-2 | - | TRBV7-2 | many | TGTGCCAGCAGCTTAGGGTCCAGAGTAATTAACTATGGCTACACCTTC | CASSLGSRVINYGYTF
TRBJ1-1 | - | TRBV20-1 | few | TGCAGTGCTAGAGATCTTTGGCAGGAAAACACTGAAGCTTTCTTT | CSARDLWQENTEAFF
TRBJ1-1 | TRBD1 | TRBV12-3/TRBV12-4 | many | TGTGCCAGCAGTCTACTACAGGGGGGCACTGAAGCTTTCTTT | CASSLLQGGTEAFF
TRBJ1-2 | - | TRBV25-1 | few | TGTGCCAGCAGTGAACACAATTGGATCACCTTC | CASSEHNWITF
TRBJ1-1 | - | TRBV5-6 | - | TGTGCCAGCAGCTTGGGGACGTACGCTTTCTTT | CASSLGTYAFF
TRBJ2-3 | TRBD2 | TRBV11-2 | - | TGTGCCAGCAGCCCCGGTATAGCGGGGAGCACAGATACGCAGTATTTT | CASSPGIAGSTDTQYF
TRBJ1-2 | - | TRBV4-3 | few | TGCGCCAGCAGCCATATCTCCGGGGCTCAGGGCTACACCTTC | CASSHISGAQGYTF
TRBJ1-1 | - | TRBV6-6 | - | TGTGCCAGCAGTTACTCGATCCTGAACACTGAAGCTTTCTTT | CASSYSILNTEAFF
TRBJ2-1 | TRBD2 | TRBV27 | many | TGTGCCAGCAGTTTAGGGCGGACTAGCGGGTACAATGAGCAGTTCTTC | CASSLGRTSGYNEQFF
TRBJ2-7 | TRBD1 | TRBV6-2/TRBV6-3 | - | TGTGCCAGCAGCGGGACAGGGGTGATCGAGCAGTACTTC | CASSGTGVIEQYF
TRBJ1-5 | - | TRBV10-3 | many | TGTGCCATCAGTGAGTCTGGAGGGGCTAATCAGCCCCAGCATTTT | CAISESGGANQPQHF
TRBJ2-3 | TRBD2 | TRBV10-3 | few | TGTGCCATCAGTGAGTCGAGGACTAGCAGTCCCGGCACAGATACGCAGTATTTT | CAISESRTSSPGTDTQYF
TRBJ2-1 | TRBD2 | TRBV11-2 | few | TGTGCCAGCAGACACCGGGAGGGCCGGTTCATCAATGAGCAGTTCTTC | CASRHREGRFINEQFF
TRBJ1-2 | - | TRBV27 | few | TGTGCCAGCAGGCCTCATGGAGGGGGCTACACCTTC | CASRPHGGGYTF
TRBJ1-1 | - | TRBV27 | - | TGTGCCAGCAGTTTATCAAGGGGCAGGACTGAAGCTTTCTTT | CASSLSRGRTEAFF
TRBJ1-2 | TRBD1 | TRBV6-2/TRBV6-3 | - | TGTGCCAGCAGCCCCACGGGACAGGGGACACTTGGCTACACCTTC | CASSPTGQGTLGYTF
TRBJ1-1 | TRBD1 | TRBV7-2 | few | TGTGCCAGCAGCTCTAAAGGGACAGTCATGAACACTGAAGCTTTCTTT | CASSSKGTVMNTEAFF
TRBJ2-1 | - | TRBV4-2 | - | TGTGCCAGCAGCCAACTAGGCTACAATGAGCAGTTCTTC | CASSQLGYNEQFF
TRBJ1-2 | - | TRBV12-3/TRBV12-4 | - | TGTGCCAGCAGCCCGCAGGGGTTAGCTAACTATGGCTACACCTTC | CASSPQGLANYGYTF
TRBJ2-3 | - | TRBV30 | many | TGTGCCTGGAGTGGCTCTAGCACAGATACGCAGTATTTT | CAWSGSSTDTQYF
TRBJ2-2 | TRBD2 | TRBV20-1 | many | TGCAGTGCTACAAAGGGAGGGGACAACACCGGGGAGCTGTTTTTT | CSATKGGDNTGELFF